This T cell receptor beta chain emerged from a study of blood T cell repertoires in COVID-19. Whole-study context: Samples of COVID-19 (acute and convalescent) were obtained from the United States, Italy and Spain. Sources were T cells, B-cell-depleted T cells, or PBMCs; the material itself was cDNA or gDNA.

Repertoires were generated with immunoSEQ multiplex PCR, while TCRdb's copy carries only in-frame clones and drops some. Among roughly 87,000 clones listed, approximately 90% were seen once. The germline V and J ends were trimmed by 5 bases and 9 bases, with 14 bases remaining between them. CDR3 length equals 13 residues. The V gene's germline CDR1 is SGHNT and CDR2 YENEEA. The specimen was peripheral blood. The rearrangement joins TRBV11-3 to TRBJ2-1, with D uncertain. The clonotype was recovered from a man aged 60 to 69 with acute or convalescent COVID-19. The DNA for the CDR3 is TGTGCCAGCAGCGGAGTTAGGTTCGGTGAGCAGTTCTTC. Protein sequence: CASSGVRFGEQFF.